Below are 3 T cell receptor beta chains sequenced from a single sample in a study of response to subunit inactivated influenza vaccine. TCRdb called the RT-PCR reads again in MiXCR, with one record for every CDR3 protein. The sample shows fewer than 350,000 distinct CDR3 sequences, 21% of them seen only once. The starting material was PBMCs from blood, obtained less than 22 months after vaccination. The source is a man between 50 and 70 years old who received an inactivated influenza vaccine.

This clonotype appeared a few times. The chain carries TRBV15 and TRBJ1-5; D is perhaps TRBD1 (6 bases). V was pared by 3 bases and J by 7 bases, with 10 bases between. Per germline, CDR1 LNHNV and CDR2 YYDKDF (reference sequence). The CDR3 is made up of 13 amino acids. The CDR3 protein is CATSSAQGQPQHF. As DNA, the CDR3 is TGTGCCACCAGCAGCGCACAGGGCCAGCCCCAGCATTTT.

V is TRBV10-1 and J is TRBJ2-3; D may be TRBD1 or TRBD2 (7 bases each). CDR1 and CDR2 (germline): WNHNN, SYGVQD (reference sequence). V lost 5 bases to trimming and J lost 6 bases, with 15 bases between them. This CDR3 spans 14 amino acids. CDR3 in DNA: TGCGCCAGCAGTCCAGGGGGGGGCCGGGATACGCAGTATTTT. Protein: CASSPGGGRDTQYF.

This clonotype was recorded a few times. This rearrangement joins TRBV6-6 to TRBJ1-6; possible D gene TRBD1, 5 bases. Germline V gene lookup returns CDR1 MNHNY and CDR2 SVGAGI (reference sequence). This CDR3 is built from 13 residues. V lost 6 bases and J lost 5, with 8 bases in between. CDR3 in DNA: TGTGCCAGCAGGGGACCCAATAATTCACCCCTCCACTTT. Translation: CASRGPNNSPLHF.